The present T cell receptor (beta chain) was sequenced within a study of molecular identifiers for immune sequencing clone quantification (dated 2018 in TCRdb). Regarding the study in general: For a replicate experiment, RNA from around 20,000 or 100,000 naive CD8 T cells was divided into five aliquots, of which four were sequenced. CD8 T cells were used in a methods study to benchmark molecular-identifier clustering-based TCR repertoire sequencing (MIDCIRS) and TCR RNA copy counting.

On a BD FACSAria II, naive CD8 T cells were FACS-sorted as CD8+CD4-CCR7+CD45RA+ and collected into RLT Plus buffer. To compare sensitivity, a portion of naive CD8 T cell RNA was divided equally between MIDCIRS and a Smart-seq2-style 5'RACE protocol. CD8 T cells were enriched using RosetteSep CD8+ T Cell Enrichment Cocktail and Ficoll-Paque, and the enriched cells then underwent ACK red cell lysis. The junction shows trimming of 2 bases on V and 0 bases on J, plus 11 bases between the germline ends. The germline V gene (reference sequence) gives CDR1 as MNHNY and CDR2 as SVGAGI. The CDR3, from cysteine to phenylalanine, totals 16 residues. CDR3 DNA only is kept here, 48 bases in frame from base 1. The receptor library was made with PCR. Sequencing relied on an Illumina MiSeq. Purification of total RNA was performed with the Qiagen AllPrep DNA/RNA kit. Before analysis, reads from multiple sequencing runs of the same library were pooled. The original methods were these. Only reads with exact TCR constant sequence were kept, trimmed to 150 nt, and grouped by their 12-nt molecular barcodes. Reads in each barcode group were sub-clustered using a 15% Levenshtein threshold, and a quality-weighted consensus sequence was built for each RNA molecule. Non-functional sequences were excluded, and lower-count sequences lying one edit away from another sequence were also excluded. Based on a fit of two negative binomial distributions, barcode sub-clusters having less than 20% of the maximum read count were discarded. TCRdb reprocessing: public reads trimmed at Q25 with fastp, clones called with MiXCR, in-frame beta chains kept. CDR3 protein duplicates are merged, each entry listing the most common genes and DNA. The V and J calls were determined by TCRdb, not by the authors. Counted in this sample were 35,000 to 45,000 distinct CDR3 sequences; around 20% of them appeared once. The ten top clones hold about 7.4% of the sample.

This clonotype was picked up many times. Its antigen specificity is not known. Qualities for individual bases were not recorded, and no much larger clone is one base off. Overall study outcomes, separate from this receptor: When barcode sub-clustering was omitted, TCR diversity was inflated by chimeric consensus sequences, with chimeras reaching as high as 47%. Highly expanded clone sizes could be underestimated because identical TCR molecules may share a barcode. Spiked-in Jurkat TCR RNA equivalent to a single cell was reported to be detectable even among approximately 1 million naive CD8 T cells. Modeling indicated about 3 TCR RNA copies recovered per cell, compared with about 9.4 by digital PCR, which implies a capture efficiency of 25% to 35%. Clones above 20 RNA copies held over 97% of molecules in CMV-specific effector cells but under 1% in naive cells.

Material for sequencing was naive CD8+ T cells from blood, with Jurkat cell RNA spiked in. The sample's cell subset or site, from its label and the paper: FACS-sorted CD8+CD4-CCR7+CD45RA+ naive T cells. The rearrangement combines TRBV6-6 with TRBJ2-1; the D gene is unclear. This TCR derives from a human donor in good health. Some libraries in this study had Jurkat cell RNA spiked in. CDR3 region: CASSYKAFSSYNEQFF. Here is the DNA: TGTGCCAGCAGTTACAAAGCGTTTAGCTCCTACAATGAGCAGTTCTTC.